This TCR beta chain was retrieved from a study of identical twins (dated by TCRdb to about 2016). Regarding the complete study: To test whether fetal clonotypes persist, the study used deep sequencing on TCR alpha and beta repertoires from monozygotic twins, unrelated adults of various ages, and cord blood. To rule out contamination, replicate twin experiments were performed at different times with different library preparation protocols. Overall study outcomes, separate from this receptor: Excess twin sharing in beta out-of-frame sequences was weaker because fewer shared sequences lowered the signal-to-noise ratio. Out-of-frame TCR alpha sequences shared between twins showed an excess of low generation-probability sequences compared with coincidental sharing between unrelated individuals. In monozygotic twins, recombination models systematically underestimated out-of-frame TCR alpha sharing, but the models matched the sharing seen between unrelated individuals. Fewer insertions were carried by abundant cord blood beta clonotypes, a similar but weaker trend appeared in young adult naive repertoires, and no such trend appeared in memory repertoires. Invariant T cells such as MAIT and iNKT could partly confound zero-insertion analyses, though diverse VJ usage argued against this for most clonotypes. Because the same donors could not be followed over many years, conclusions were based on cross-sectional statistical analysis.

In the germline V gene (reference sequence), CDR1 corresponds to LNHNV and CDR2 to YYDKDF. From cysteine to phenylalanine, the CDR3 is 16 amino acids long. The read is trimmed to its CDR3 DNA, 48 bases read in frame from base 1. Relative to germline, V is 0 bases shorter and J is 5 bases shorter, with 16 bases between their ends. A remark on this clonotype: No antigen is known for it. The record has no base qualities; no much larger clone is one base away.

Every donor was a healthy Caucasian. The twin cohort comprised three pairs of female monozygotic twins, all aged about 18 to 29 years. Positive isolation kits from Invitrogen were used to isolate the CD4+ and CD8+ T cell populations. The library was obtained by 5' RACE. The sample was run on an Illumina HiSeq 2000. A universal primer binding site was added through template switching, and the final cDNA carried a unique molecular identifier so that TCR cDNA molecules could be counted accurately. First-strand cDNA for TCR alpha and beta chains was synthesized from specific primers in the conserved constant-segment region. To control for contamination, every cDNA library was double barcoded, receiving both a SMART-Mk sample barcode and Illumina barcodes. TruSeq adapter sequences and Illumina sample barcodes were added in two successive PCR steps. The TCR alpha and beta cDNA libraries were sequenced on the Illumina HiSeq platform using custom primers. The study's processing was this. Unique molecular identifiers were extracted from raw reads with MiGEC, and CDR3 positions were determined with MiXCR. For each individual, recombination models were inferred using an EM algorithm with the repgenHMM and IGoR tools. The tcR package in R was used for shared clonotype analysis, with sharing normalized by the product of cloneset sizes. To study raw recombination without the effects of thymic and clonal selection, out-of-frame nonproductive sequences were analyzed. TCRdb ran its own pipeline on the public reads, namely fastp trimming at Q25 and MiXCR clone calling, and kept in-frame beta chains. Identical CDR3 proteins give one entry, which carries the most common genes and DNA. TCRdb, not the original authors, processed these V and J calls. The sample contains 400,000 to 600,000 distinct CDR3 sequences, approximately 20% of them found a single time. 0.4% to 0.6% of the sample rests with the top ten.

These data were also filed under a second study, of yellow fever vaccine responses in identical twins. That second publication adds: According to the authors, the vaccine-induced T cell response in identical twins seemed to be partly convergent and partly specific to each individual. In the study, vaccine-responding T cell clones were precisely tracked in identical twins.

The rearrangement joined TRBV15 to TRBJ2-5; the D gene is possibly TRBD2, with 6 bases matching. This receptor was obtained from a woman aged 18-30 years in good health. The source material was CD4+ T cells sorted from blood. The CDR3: CATSRDSQGAGETQYF. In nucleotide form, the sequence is TGTGCCACCAGCAGAGATTCTCAAGGGGCGGGGGAGACCCAGTACTTC.